Listed below are T cell receptor beta chains from one sample, sequenced in a study of T cell changes during pregnancy in multiple sclerosis. The method was immunoSEQ multiplex PCR; TCRdb's version includes in-frame clones alone and lacks a portion of them. This table has 90,000 to 95,000 clones, about 91% appearing once. The sequencing here drew on peripheral blood, taken before pregnancy. The receptors here all came from a female donor with multiple sclerosis, enrolled in a pregnancy study. Both conserved end residues are part of each CDR3. A D gene is named only where the DNA matches it firmly. Expanded clones are given a class, and other clones once, few, many or no size at all.

d_call	clone_size	v_call	cdr3_length	j_call	cdr3_nt	cdr3_aa
.	.	TRBV6-6	14	TRBJ2-7	TGTGCCAGCAGGAGGACAGTTGCCTCCTACGAGCAGTACTTC	CASRRTVASYEQYF
TRBD2	.	TRBV5-4	19	TRBJ2-3	TGTGCCAGCAGCCCGGCCCCGGGGGGGCGATGGCGGAGCACAGATACGCAGTATTTT	CASSPAPGGRWRSTDTQYF
.	.	TRBV28	14	TRBJ1-5	TGTGCCAGCAGTCCGGCAGGGCCGACTCAGCCCCAGCATTTT	CASSPAGPTQPQHF
TRBD1	.	TRBV19	14	TRBJ1-1	TGTGCCAGTATGGGGACAGTCTGGGGCACTGAAGCTTTCTTT	CASMGTVWGTEAFF
.	.	TRBV7-9	14	TRBJ1-2	TGTGCCAGCAGCTTAGGGCGGTTTGACTATGGCTACACCTTC	CASSLGRFDYGYTF
TRBD2	.	TRBV5-4	16	TRBJ2-1	TGTGCCAGCAGCCCGGGACTAGCGGGCCTGAACAATGAGCAGTTCTTC	CASSPGLAGLNNEQFF
TRBD1	.	TRBV2	14	TRBJ2-5	TGTGCCAGCAGCAAACGGACAGGGGGAGAGACCCAGTACTTC	CASSKRTGGETQYF
.	.	TRBV27	11	TRBJ1-1	TGTGCCAGCAGCGCAGGGGCCCAAGCTTTCTTT	CASSAGAQAFF
.	.	TRBV30	12	TRBJ1-1	TGTGCCTGCAACCGGGGGAACACTGAAGCTTTCTTT	CACNRGNTEAFF
.	.	TRBV4-2	17	TRBJ2-2	TGTGCCAGCAGCCAAGATATCGGGGGTCCGAACACCGGGGAGCTGTTTTTT	CASSQDIGGPNTGELFF
.	.	TRBV15	14	TRBJ2-3	TGTGCCACCAGCAGAAAAGGGGCCCAGATTACGCAGTATTTT	CATSRKGAQITQYF
TRBD1	.	TRBV18	15	TRBJ1-5	TGTGCCAGCTCACCCGTGACAGGGAAGGATCAGCCCCAGCATTTT	CASSPVTGKDQPQHF
.	.	TRBV10-3	13	TRBJ2-6	TGTGCCATCAGCAGGGCCGGGGCCAACGTCCTGACTTTC	CAISRAGANVLTF
.	few	TRBV30	13	TRBJ1-1	TGTGCCTGGAGTAGCCAGGGTAAGACTGAAGCTTTCTTT	CAWSSQGKTEAFF
TRBD1	.	TRBV5-1	15	TRBJ2-5	TGCGCCAGCAGCTTTGGACAGGCCCCTCAAGAGACCCAGTACTTC	CASSFGQAPQETQYF
TRBD1	.	TRBV18	16	TRBJ1-2	TGTGCCAGCTCACCGAACCGGGACAGCCTTAACTATGGCTACACCTTC	CASSPNRDSLNYGYTF
.	.	TRBV4-2	18	TRBJ2-1	TGTGCCAGCAGCCTTCGAGCGGCCGCGGGAACCTCCTACAATGAGCAGTTCTTC	CASSLRAAAGTSYNEQFF
.	.	TRBV6-6	13	TRBJ1-3	TGTGCCAGCAAAGGACACACTGGAAACACCATATATTTT	CASKGHTGNTIYF
TRBD1	.	TRBV9	15	TRBJ2-5	TGTGCCAGCAGCGTAGAGGAACAGGGGGACTTGGCCCAGTACTTC	CASSVEEQGDLAQYF
.	.	TRBV29-1	14	TRBJ2-1	TGCAGCGGGATTGGCAGGGCGACATTCAATGAGCAGTTCTTC	CSGIGRATFNEQFF
.	.	TRBV29-1	11	TRBJ2-1	TGCAGCGCCGCCTTGGAGGATGAGCAGTTCTTC	CSAALEDEQFF
TRBD1	.	TRBV5-4	16	TRBJ1-4	TGTGCCAGCAGCCTCCAACCGGGACAGGGTAGGGAAAAACTGTTTTTT	CASSLQPGQGREKLFF
TRBD1	.	TRBV19	14	TRBJ1-4	TGTGCCAGTAGGACAGGGGGAAAAAATGAAAAACTGTTTTTT	CASRTGGKNEKLFF
TRBD2	.	TRBV5-1	18	TRBJ2-5	TGCGCCAGCAGCCCGGGACTAGCGGGACCTGGGGGCCAAGAGACCCAGTACTTC	CASSPGLAGPGGQETQYF
.	.	TRBV7-2	15	TRBJ1-3	TGTGCCAGCAGCTCGGACAGACCTTTGGGAAACACCATATATTTT	CASSSDRPLGNTIYF
.	.	TRBV7-9	14	TRBJ2-7	TGTGCCAGCAGCTTGGCTTCCAGCTCCTACGAGCAGTACTTC	CASSLASSSYEQYF
TRBD2	.	TRBV7-2	16	TRBJ2-1	TGTGCCAGCAGCTTAGACCCAGCGGGGGGGCGGGGAGTGCAGTTCTTC	CASSLDPAGGRGVQFF
TRBD2	.	TRBV6-1	15	TRBJ2-7	TGTGCCAGCTTGGGGGGGTCTAGCGGTTCCTACGAGCAGTACTTC	CASLGGSSGSYEQYF
.	.	TRBV7-9	16	TRBJ2-7	TGTGCCAGCAGCTTAGCACCATGGACAGCAGCCTACGAGCAGTACTTC	CASSLAPWTAAYEQYF
.	.	TRBV23-1	18	TRBJ2-1	TGCGCCAGCAGTCAATCCCGGACAGCCATACCAGCCTACAATGAGCAGTTCTTC	CASSQSRTAIPAYNEQFF
TRBD2	.	TRBV5-1	16	TRBJ2-1	TGCGCCAGTCTTCGGGGGGAGGCTAGCGGGGCAGAAGAGCAGTTCTTC	CASLRGEASGAEEQFF
TRBD1	.	TRBV28	16	TRBJ2-6	TGTGCCAGCAGTTTGTCGACAGGGTCTGGGGCCAACGTCCTGACTTTC	CASSLSTGSGANVLTF
.	once	TRBV29-1	13	TRBJ1-1	TGCAGCGTTGACCGTCGGCGGGACACTGAAGCTTTCTTT	CSVDRRRDTEAFF
.	.	TRBV7-8	14	TRBJ2-2	TGTGCCAGCAGCTTGAACAGTAACACCGGGGAGCTGTTTTTT	CASSLNSNTGELFF
.	once	TRBV5-8	15	TRBJ1-2	TGTGCCAGCAGCTTGGAAGCAGGCCTCGGCTATGGCTACACCTTC	CASSLEAGLGYGYTF
TRBD1	.	TRBV18	15	TRBJ2-2	TGTGCCAGCTCACCGAGGACAGGGAACACCGGGGAGCTGTTTTTT	CASSPRTGNTGELFF
.	.	TRBV6-1	16	TRBJ1-5	TGTGCCAGCAGTGAACTGGGGGGAAGGAGCAATCAGCCCCAGCATTTT	CASSELGGRSNQPQHF
.	.	TRBV5-5	15	TRBJ2-7	TGTGCCAGCAGCTTGGACAGAGACCTTTACTACGAGCAGTACTTC	CASSLDRDLYYEQYF
TRBD2	.	TRBV7-3	20	TRBJ2-1	TGTGCCAGCATCAACACGGGACCCCCTACTGGGACTACTCACCGCCATGAGCAGTTCTTC	CASINTGPPTGTTHRHEQFF
.	.	TRBV7-6	14	TRBJ2-7	TGTGCCAGCAGACTAAGGCCTCTCAAGGGGGAGCAGTACTTC	CASRLRPLKGEQYF
.	once	TRBV14	14	TRBJ2-2	TGTGCCAGCAGCCGTACACTAACCACCGGGGAGCTGTTTTTT	CASSRTLTTGELFF
.	once	TRBV11-2	15	TRBJ2-3	TGTGCCAGCAGCTTAGTGGGGGCCAGCACAGATACGCAGTATTTT	CASSLVGASTDTQYF
.	once	TRBV5-4	14	TRBJ2-3	TGTGCCAGCAGCTCAGGACAGTTCACAGATACGCAGTATTTT	CASSSGQFTDTQYF
.	.	TRBV19	14	TRBJ1-1	TGTGCCAGTAGTCTTAAGACAGTTAACACTGAAGCTTTCTTT	CASSLKTVNTEAFF
TRBD1	few	TRBV5-4	14	TRBJ2-7	TGTGCCAGCAGCCTACGGGACAGGGCCTACGAGCAGTACTTC	CASSLRDRAYEQYF
.	.	TRBV28	14	TRBJ2-7	TGTGCCAGCAGTTTTTTTACCGGGAGCTACGAGCAGTACTTC	CASSFFTGSYEQYF
.	.	TRBV7-2	17	TRBJ1-3	TGTGCCAGCAGCGTAATTAGACCGGCGGCCTCTGGAAACACCATATATTTT	CASSVIRPAASGNTIYF
TRBD1	.	TRBV5-1	19	TRBJ1-2	TGCGCCAGCAGCTTGGCCAGCTCCCGGACAGGGGGCGGGAAAGATGGCTACACCTTC	CASSLASSRTGGGKDGYTF
TRBD1	.	TRBV5-1	14	TRBJ2-5	TGCGCCAGCAGCTTGAGACAGGGCCAAGAGACCCAGTACTTC	CASSLRQGQETQYF
TRBD2	.	TRBV5-1	17	TRBJ2-2	TGCGCCAGCAGCTTGTGGCTAGCGGGCCGTAACACCGGGGAGCTGTTTTTT	CASSLWLAGRNTGELFF
TRBD1	.	TRBV28	12	TRBJ1-4	TGTGCCGCCCGGACAGGGGTGGAAAAACTGTTTTTT	CAARTGVEKLFF
TRBD2	.	TRBV4-2	12	TRBJ2-1	TGTGCCAGCAGCCAAGTCGGGGGGTTACAGTTCTTC	CASSQVGGLQFF
TRBD2	.	TRBV7-8	18	TRBJ2-2	TGTGCCAGCAGCTCCACCCAACTAGCGGGGGGTTACACCGGGGAGCTGTTTTTT	CASSSTQLAGGYTGELFF
.	.	TRBV29-1	16	TRBJ2-7	TGCAGCGTTCTCGCGCAAGCTCCGACAGGAGGCTACGAGCAGTACTTC	CSVLAQAPTGGYEQYF